A single sample gave rise to the 10 T cell receptor beta chains below, sequenced in a study of T cell responses to AZD1222 COVID-19 vaccine. TCRdb's copy holds only in-frame clones and misses some; the assay was immunoSEQ multiplex PCR. Here the sample spans about 120,000 clones, roughly 90% being singletons. Sequences were derived from peripheral blood, sampled on day 0 of AZD1222 vaccination. The origin of the receptors is an adult in good health.

The chain recombines TRBV7-9 with TRBJ2-7; 8 bases align to TRBD2. V was clipped by 1 base and J by 1 base; unmatched bases: 3. Germline-derived CDR1 and CDR2 are SEHNR and FQNEAQ (reference sequence). This CDR3 region has 15 residues. The CDR3 here is CASSLVTSGSYEQYF. CDR3 nucleotide sequence: TGTGCCAGCAGCTTAGTTACTAGCGGTTCCTACGAGCAGTACTTC.

V usage is TRBV6-2 or TRBV6-3 and J usage is TRBJ1-2; D not resolved. This CDR3 contains 14 residues. CDR1 MNHEY and CDR2 SVGEGT come from the germline V gene. Trimming stripped 1 base from V and 0 bases from J, with 6 bases between. The CDR3 region is CASSYFGANYGYTF. CDR3 coding DNA: TGTGCCAGCAGTTACTTCGGGGCTAACTATGGCTACACCTTC.

This rearrangement joins TRBV19 to TRBJ1-5; 10 nucleotides agree with TRBD1. Germline CDR1 reads LNHDA; CDR2 reads SQIVND (reference sequence). The CDR3 sequence is 18 residues long. V shed 2 bases and J 4 bases; nucleotides not matched to a gene: 11. CDR3 nucleotide sequence: TGTGCCAGTAGTATACATCCGGCCGGGACAGGGGAGAATCAGCCCCAGCATTTT. Translating it yields CASSIHPAGTGENQPQHF.

The chain combines TRBV11-2 with TRBJ2-7; possibly TRBD1 for D (6 bases). CDR1 is SGHAT and CDR2 is FQNNGV in the germline V gene. This CDR3 is built from 14 residues. The V end was cut by 1 base, the J end by 3 bases, with 10 bases between. CDR3 DNA sequence: TGTGCCAGCAGCTTAGTAACACAGGGCTACGAGCAGTACTTC. Translation gives CASSLVTQGYEQYF.

This chain uses TRBV7-2 with TRBJ1-3; perhaps TRBD1 as D (6 bases). The CDR3 contains 15 residues. Trimming took 5 bases from V and 0 from J, leaving 11 bases between them. Germline V gene sequence: CDR1 SGHTA, CDR2 FQGNSA. The CDR3 sequence: CASSLRGPSGNTIYF. The CDR3 DNA sequence: TGTGCCAGCAGCCTCAGGGGCCCCTCTGGAAACACCATATATTTT.

The V call is TRBV7-8, the J call TRBJ2-7; D not resolved. Germline V CDR1 and CDR2: SGHVS, FQNEAQ. V gave up 3 bases and J gave up 2 bases, with 11 bases separating them. This CDR3 spans 14 amino acids. CDR3 sequence reads: CASSFGSLTYEQYF. The CDR3 coding sequence is TGTGCCAGCAGCTTCGGATCGCTGACCTACGAGCAGTACTTC.

The chain employs TRBV6-5 and TRBJ1-2; D gene unclear. Trimming took off 0 bases at V and 4 bases at J, with 9 bases between the two ends. The CDR3 length is 14 residues. Germline V gene data show CDR1 as MNHEY and CDR2 as SVGAGI. The CDR3 spells CASSYSNSLYGYTF. CDR3 in DNA: TGTGCCAGCAGTTACTCTAACAGCCTCTATGGCTACACCTTC.

This clone was seen only once. CDR3 loop: CASSPRRGFGNQPQHF. The CDR3 nucleotides are TGTGCCAGCAGTCCTCGACGGGGTTTTGGCAATCAGCCCCAGCATTTT. This chain links TRBV27 with TRBJ1-5; the D is unclear. Trimming stripped 5 bases from V and 2 bases from J, with 16 bases between. The CDR3 is 16 amino acids. Germline lookup yields CDR1 MNHEY and CDR2 SMNVEV (reference sequence).

The V gene is TRBV7-3, the J gene TRBJ1-5; no clear D. The germline V gene has CDR1 SGHTA and CDR2 FQGTGA. This CDR3 has 13 residues. Trimming left V 5 bases short and J 4 bases short, with 9 bases between. The CDR3 coding sequence is TGTGCCAGCAGCCCGGGAGGGAATCAGCCCCAGCATTTT. Encoded protein: CASSPGGNQPQHF.

CDR3 coding DNA: TGTGCCAGTAGTAACAACCCTACCGGGGGAAATGAGCAGTTCTTC. Translating it yields CASSNNPTGGNEQFF. The rearrangement joins TRBV19 to TRBJ2-1, with a tentative D call TRBD2 (6 bases). The CDR3 has 15 residues. Germline assignment: CDR1 LNHDA and CDR2 SQIVND (reference sequence). Trimming removed 4 bases from V and 7 bases from J, with 17 bases in between.